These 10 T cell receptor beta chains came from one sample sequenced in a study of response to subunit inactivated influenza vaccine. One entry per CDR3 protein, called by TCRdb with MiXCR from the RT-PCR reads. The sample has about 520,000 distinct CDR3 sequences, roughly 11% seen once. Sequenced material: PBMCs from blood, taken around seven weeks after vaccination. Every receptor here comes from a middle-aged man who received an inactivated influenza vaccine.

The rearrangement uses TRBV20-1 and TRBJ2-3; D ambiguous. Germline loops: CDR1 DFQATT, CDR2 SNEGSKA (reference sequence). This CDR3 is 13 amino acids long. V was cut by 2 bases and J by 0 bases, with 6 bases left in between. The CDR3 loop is CSARSLSTDTQYF. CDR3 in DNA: TGCAGTGCTAGATCCCTAAGCACAGATACGCAGTATTTT.

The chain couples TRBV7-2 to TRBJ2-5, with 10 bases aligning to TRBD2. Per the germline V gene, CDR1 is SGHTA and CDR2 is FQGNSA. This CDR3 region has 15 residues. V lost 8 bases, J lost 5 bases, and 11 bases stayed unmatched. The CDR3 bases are TGTGCCAGCCGCCCGCGGGGTAGCGGGAGGGAGACCCAGTACTTC. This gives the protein CASRPRGSGRETQYF.

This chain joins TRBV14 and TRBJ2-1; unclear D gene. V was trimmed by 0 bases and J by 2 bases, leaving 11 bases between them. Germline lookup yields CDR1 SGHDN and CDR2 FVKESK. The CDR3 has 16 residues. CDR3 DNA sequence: TGTGCCAGCAGCCAAGATCTCATCACGACCTACAATGAGCAGTTCTTC. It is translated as CASSQDLITTYNEQFF.

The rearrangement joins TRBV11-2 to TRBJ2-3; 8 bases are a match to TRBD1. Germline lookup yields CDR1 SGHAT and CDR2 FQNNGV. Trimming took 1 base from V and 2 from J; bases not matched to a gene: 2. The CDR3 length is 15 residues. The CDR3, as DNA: TGTGCCAGCAGCTTAGGGACAGGGCCCACAGATACGCAGTATTTT. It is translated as CASSLGTGPTDTQYF.

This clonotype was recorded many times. CDR3 amino acids: CASSYSGGGFSTDTQYF. CDR3 DNA sequence: TGTGCCAGCAGTTACTCGGGCGGAGGGTTTAGCACAGATACGCAGTATTTT. V is TRBV6-5 and J is TRBJ2-3; D might be TRBD2 (6 bases). Germline V gives CDR1 MNHEY, CDR2 SVGAGI. The CDR3 has 17 amino acids. V was cut by 0 bases and J by 0 bases, with 13 bases left in between.

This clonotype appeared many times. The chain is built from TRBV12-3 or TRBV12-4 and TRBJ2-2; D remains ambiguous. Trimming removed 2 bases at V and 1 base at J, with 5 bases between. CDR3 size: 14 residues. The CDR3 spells CASSLMLNTGELFF. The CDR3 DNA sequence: TGTGCCAGCAGTTTAATGCTGAACACCGGGGAGCTGTTTTTT.

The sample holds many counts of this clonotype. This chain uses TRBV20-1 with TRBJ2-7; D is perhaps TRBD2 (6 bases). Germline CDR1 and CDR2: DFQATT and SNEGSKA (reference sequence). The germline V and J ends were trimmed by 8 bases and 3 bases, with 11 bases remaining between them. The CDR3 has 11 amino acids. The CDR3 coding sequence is TGCAGTCTCAGCGGGCGCTACGAGCAGTACTTC. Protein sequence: CSLSGRYEQYF.

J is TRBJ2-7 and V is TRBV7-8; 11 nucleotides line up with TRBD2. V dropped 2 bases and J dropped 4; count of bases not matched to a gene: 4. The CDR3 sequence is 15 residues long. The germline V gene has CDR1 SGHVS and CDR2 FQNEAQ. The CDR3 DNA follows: TGTGCCAGCAGCTTAAGACTAGCGGGGTATTACGAGCAGTACTTC. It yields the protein CASSLRLAGYYEQYF.

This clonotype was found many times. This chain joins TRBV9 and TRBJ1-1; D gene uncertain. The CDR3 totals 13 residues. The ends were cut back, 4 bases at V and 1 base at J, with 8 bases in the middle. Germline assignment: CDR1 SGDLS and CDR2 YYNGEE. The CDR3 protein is CASSTSGNTEAFF. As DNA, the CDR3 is TGTGCCAGCAGCACATCAGGGAACACTGAAGCTTTCTTT.

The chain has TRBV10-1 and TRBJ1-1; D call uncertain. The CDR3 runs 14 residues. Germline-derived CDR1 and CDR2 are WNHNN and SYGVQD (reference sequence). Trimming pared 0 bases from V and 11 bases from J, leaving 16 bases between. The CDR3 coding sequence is TGCGCCAGCAGTGAGTCACCGGGAAGTAGGGTGGCTTTCTTT. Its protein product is CASSESPGSRVAFF.